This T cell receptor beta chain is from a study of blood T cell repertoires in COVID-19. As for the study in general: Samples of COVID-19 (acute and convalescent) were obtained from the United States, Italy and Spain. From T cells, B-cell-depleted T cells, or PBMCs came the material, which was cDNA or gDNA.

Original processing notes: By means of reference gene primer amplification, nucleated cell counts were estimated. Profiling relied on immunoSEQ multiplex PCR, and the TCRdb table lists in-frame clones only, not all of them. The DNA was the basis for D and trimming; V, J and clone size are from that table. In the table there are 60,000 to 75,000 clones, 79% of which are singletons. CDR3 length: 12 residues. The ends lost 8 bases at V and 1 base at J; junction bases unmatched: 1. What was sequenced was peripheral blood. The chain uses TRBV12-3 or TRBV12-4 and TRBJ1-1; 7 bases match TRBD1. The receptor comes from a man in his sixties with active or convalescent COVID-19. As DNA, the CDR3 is TGTGCCAGCTGGGACAGGAACACTGAAGCTTTCTTT. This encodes CASWDRNTEAFF.